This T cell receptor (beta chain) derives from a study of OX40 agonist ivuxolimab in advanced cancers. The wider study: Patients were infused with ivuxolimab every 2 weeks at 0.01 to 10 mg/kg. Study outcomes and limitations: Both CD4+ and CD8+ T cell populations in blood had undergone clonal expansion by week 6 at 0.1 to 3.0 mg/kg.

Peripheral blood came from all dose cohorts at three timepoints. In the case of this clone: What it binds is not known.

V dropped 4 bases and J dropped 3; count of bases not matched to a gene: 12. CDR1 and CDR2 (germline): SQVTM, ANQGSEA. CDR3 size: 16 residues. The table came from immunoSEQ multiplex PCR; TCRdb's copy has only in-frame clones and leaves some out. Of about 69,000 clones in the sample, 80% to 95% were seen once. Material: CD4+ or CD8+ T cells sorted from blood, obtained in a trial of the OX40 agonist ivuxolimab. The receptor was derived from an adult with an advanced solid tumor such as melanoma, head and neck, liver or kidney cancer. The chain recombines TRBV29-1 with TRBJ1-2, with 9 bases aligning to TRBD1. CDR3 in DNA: TGCAGCGTTGCTCCGGGACAGGGATACGATGACTATGGCTACACCTTC. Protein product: CSVAPGQGYDDYGYTF. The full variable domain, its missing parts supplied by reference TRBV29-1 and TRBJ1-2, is SAVISQKPSRDICQRGTSLTIQCQVDSQVTMMFWYRQQPGQSLTLIATANQGSEATYESGFVIDKFPISRPNLTFSTLTVSNMSPEDSSIYLCSVAPGQGYDDYGYTFGSGTRLTVV.